A selection of T cell receptor beta chains follows, all from one sample in a study of T cells in Graves' hyperthyroidism and ophthalmopathy. TCRdb analysed the multiplex PCR reads with MiXCR anew, one entry per CDR3 protein. The repertoire includes 550,000 to 650,000 distinct CDR3 sequences, about 15% of them detected once, and roughly 5.7% sits in the top ten. Source material: blood. The receptors were gathered from a young woman with Graves' hyperthyroidism that later progressed to Graves' ophthalmopathy. Each CDR3 is given with its conserved first and last residue. The D gene is left open where the match is weak. The size entry is marked missing in some rows and otherwise reads once, few, many or a size class.

clone size: many; J gene: TRBJ1-4; D gene: TRBD1; V gene: TRBV29-1; CDR3 DNA: TGCAGCGCCGGACAGGGCGGAATCGAAAAACTGTTTTTT; CDR3 protein: CSAGQGGIEKLFF
clone size: -; J gene: TRBJ2-2; D gene: -; V gene: TRBV7-6; CDR3 DNA: TGTGCCAGCAGCTTAGCAAATAGCGGAGTCACCGGGGAGCTGTTTTTT; CDR3 protein: CASSLANSGVTGELFF
clone size: many; J gene: TRBJ1-1; D gene: -; V gene: TRBV7-9; CDR3 DNA: TGTGCCAGCAGCTTACCCCTCCTAGGGACGAACACTGAAGCTTTCTTT; CDR3 protein: CASSLPLLGTNTEAFF
clone size: many; J gene: TRBJ1-3; D gene: -; V gene: TRBV24-1; CDR3 DNA: TGTGCCATTTCGACGGGGACTGGAAACACCATATATTTT; CDR3 protein: CAISTGTGNTIYF
clone size: many; J gene: TRBJ2-3; D gene: -; V gene: TRBV5-1; CDR3 DNA: TGCGCCAGCAGCTTGGAAAGCCCTAGCACAGATACGCAGTATTTT; CDR3 protein: CASSLESPSTDTQYF
clone size: few; J gene: TRBJ2-6; D gene: TRBD1; V gene: TRBV28; CDR3 DNA: TGTGCAGTAAAGAGGGGGCCTGGGGCCAACGTCCTGACTTTC; CDR3 protein: CAVKRGPGANVLTF
clone size: many; J gene: TRBJ1-2; D gene: TRBD1; V gene: TRBV12-3/TRBV12-4; CDR3 DNA: TGTGCCAGCCTAATTCTAGGACAGGGGTTCTATGGCTACACCTTC; CDR3 protein: CASLILGQGFYGYTF
clone size: many; J gene: TRBJ1-3; D gene: -; V gene: TRBV28; CDR3 DNA: TGTGCCAGCAGTTGGGGACATTTCTCTGGAAACACCATATATTTT; CDR3 protein: CASSWGHFSGNTIYF
clone size: many; J gene: TRBJ2-5; D gene: TRBD1; V gene: TRBV30; CDR3 DNA: TGTGCCTGTATGGACAGGGCCTCGGCCCAGTACTTC; CDR3 protein: CACMDRASAQYF
clone size: many; J gene: TRBJ1-2; D gene: TRBD1; V gene: TRBV2; CDR3 DNA: TGTGCCAGTAACGACATGGACAGGTTCTACACCTTC; CDR3 protein: CASNDMDRFYTF
clone size: few; J gene: TRBJ2-2; D gene: -; V gene: TRBV27; CDR3 DNA: TGTGCCAGCAGTCTCTATGACGGAAGAACCGGGGAGCTGTTTTTT; CDR3 protein: CASSLYDGRTGELFF
clone size: -; J gene: TRBJ1-5; D gene: TRBD1; V gene: TRBV19; CDR3 DNA: TGTGCCAGTATAGGACAGGACAATCAGCCCCAGCATTTT; CDR3 protein: CASIGQDNQPQHF
clone size: many; J gene: TRBJ2-7; D gene: TRBD2; V gene: TRBV11-2; CDR3 DNA: TGTGCCAGCAGCTTGGGGACTAGCGGGAGCCCCTACGAGCAGTACTTC; CDR3 protein: CASSLGTSGSPYEQYF
clone size: many; J gene: TRBJ1-6; D gene: -; V gene: TRBV28; CDR3 DNA: TGTGCCAGCAGTTGGCGTAATTCACCCCTCCACTTT; CDR3 protein: CASSWRNSPLHF
clone size: -; J gene: TRBJ1-1; D gene: -; V gene: TRBV20-1; CDR3 DNA: TGCAGTGCCGTGGGCCCCAACACTGAAGCTTTCTTT; CDR3 protein: CSAVGPNTEAFF
clone size: few; J gene: TRBJ1-2; D gene: -; V gene: TRBV6-1; CDR3 DNA: TGTGCCGCCTACATCACTGCTAACTATGGCTACACCTTC; CDR3 protein: CAAYITANYGYTF
clone size: many; J gene: TRBJ2-5; D gene: -; V gene: TRBV6-1; CDR3 DNA: TGTGCCAGCAGCGGGGGACCACTGCTCCAGTACTTC; CDR3 protein: CASSGGPLLQYF
clone size: many; J gene: TRBJ2-3; D gene: TRBD1; V gene: TRBV5-1; CDR3 DNA: TGCGCCAGCATTAAGGGACAGATAACAGATACGCAGTATTTT; CDR3 protein: CASIKGQITDTQYF
clone size: many; J gene: TRBJ2-5; D gene: -; V gene: TRBV19; CDR3 DNA: TGTGCCAGTAGCGGGTTCCTTAATTGGGAGACCCAGTACTTC; CDR3 protein: CASSGFLNWETQYF
clone size: many; J gene: TRBJ2-1; D gene: -; V gene: TRBV28; CDR3 DNA: TGTGCCAGCAGTTTAAGACTAGGGGCCTACAATGAGCAGTTCTTC; CDR3 protein: CASSLRLGAYNEQFF
clone size: many; J gene: TRBJ2-7; D gene: TRBD2; V gene: TRBV2; CDR3 DNA: TGTGCCAGTAACCTTTTAGCGGGAGGACCGTACGAGCAGTACTTC; CDR3 protein: CASNLLAGGPYEQYF
clone size: many; J gene: TRBJ2-5; D gene: TRBD2; V gene: TRBV7-3; CDR3 DNA: TGTGCCAGCAGAAAAGCGGGACAAGAGACCCAGTACTTC; CDR3 protein: CASRKAGQETQYF
clone size: many; J gene: TRBJ1-1; D gene: -; V gene: TRBV2; CDR3 DNA: TGTGCCAGCAGGGGGGATTGGAACACTGAAGCTTTCTTT; CDR3 protein: CASRGDWNTEAFF
clone size: -; J gene: TRBJ1-5; D gene: TRBD1; V gene: TRBV7-9; CDR3 DNA: TGTGCCAGCAGCTTAAGAGGACAGGGGGAACAGCCCCAGCATTTT; CDR3 protein: CASSLRGQGEQPQHF
clone size: many; J gene: TRBJ1-4; D gene: -; V gene: TRBV20-1; CDR3 DNA: TGCAGTGCCCCGGGACCAAATGAAAAACTGTTTTTT; CDR3 protein: CSAPGPNEKLFF
clone size: -; J gene: TRBJ1-1; D gene: TRBD1; V gene: TRBV3-1; CDR3 DNA: TGTGCCAGCAGCCCCGCCCCGACAGGGTTTGAAGCTTTCTTT; CDR3 protein: CASSPAPTGFEAFF
clone size: many; J gene: TRBJ2-1; D gene: -; V gene: TRBV29-1; CDR3 DNA: TGCAGCGTTGAAGATGGGCTAGCCTACAATGAGCAGTTCTTC; CDR3 protein: CSVEDGLAYNEQFF
clone size: -; J gene: TRBJ2-1; D gene: -; V gene: TRBV24-1; CDR3 DNA: TGTGCCACCAGTGATCCCCGGGACGGAAACAATGAGCAGTTCTTC; CDR3 protein: CATSDPRDGNNEQFF
clone size: few; J gene: TRBJ1-3; D gene: -; V gene: TRBV27; CDR3 DNA: TGTGCCAGCAGTTTATCGACCTATGGAAACACCATATATTTT; CDR3 protein: CASSLSTYGNTIYF
clone size: many; J gene: TRBJ2-7; D gene: -; V gene: TRBV15; CDR3 DNA: TGTGCCACCAGCAGGGACCAGCCCTACGAGCAGTACTTC; CDR3 protein: CATSRDQPYEQYF
clone size: many; J gene: TRBJ2-7; D gene: -; V gene: TRBV5-1; CDR3 DNA: TGCGCCAGCAGCTTGTGGGCAACCTCCTACGAGCAGTACTTC; CDR3 protein: CASSLWATSYEQYF
clone size: many; J gene: TRBJ1-3; D gene: TRBD1; V gene: TRBV27; CDR3 DNA: TGTGCCAGCAGTGGGACAGGGTCAAACACCATATATTTT; CDR3 protein: CASSGTGSNTIYF
clone size: many; J gene: TRBJ1-6; D gene: -; V gene: TRBV12-3/TRBV12-4; CDR3 DNA: TGTGCCAGCAGTTTACAGATGAATTCACCCCTCCACTTT; CDR3 protein: CASSLQMNSPLHF
clone size: many; J gene: TRBJ2-5; D gene: -; V gene: TRBV28; CDR3 DNA: TGTGCCAGCAGTTTATTAGGGGGAGAGACCCAGTACTTC; CDR3 protein: CASSLLGGETQYF
clone size: many; J gene: TRBJ2-1; D gene: -; V gene: TRBV7-6; CDR3 DNA: TGTGCCAGCAGCCCAGGGGCCGGCAACTCCTACAATGAGCAGTTCTTC; CDR3 protein: CASSPGAGNSYNEQFF
clone size: many; J gene: TRBJ2-1; D gene: TRBD2; V gene: TRBV14; CDR3 DNA: TGTGCCAGCAGCCAGGCTAGCGGCCATTCCTACAATGAGCAGTTCTTC; CDR3 protein: CASSQASGHSYNEQFF
clone size: many; J gene: TRBJ2-7; D gene: -; V gene: TRBV14; CDR3 DNA: TGTGCCAGCAGCCACACGATCTACGAGCAGTACTTC; CDR3 protein: CASSHTIYEQYF
clone size: many; J gene: TRBJ1-1; D gene: TRBD1; V gene: TRBV6-5; CDR3 DNA: TGTGCCAGCAGTTACTCTCAGGGGGTCACTGAAGCTTTCTTT; CDR3 protein: CASSYSQGVTEAFF
clone size: many; J gene: TRBJ2-1; D gene: TRBD2; V gene: TRBV6-1; CDR3 DNA: TGTGCCAGCAGACGACTAGCGGGAGGAAATGAGCAGTTCTTC; CDR3 protein: CASRRLAGGNEQFF
clone size: few; J gene: TRBJ1-2; D gene: TRBD1; V gene: TRBV20-1; CDR3 DNA: TGCAGTGCACGCCCTAGGACAGGGTGGGATGGCTACACCTTC; CDR3 protein: CSARPRTGWDGYTF
clone size: many; J gene: TRBJ1-1; D gene: TRBD1; V gene: TRBV5-1; CDR3 DNA: TGCGCCAGCAGCCCATGGCCGACAGGGATGAACACTGAAGCTTTCTTT; CDR3 protein: CASSPWPTGMNTEAFF
clone size: many; J gene: TRBJ2-1; D gene: -; V gene: TRBV19; CDR3 DNA: TGTGCCAGTAGCCCCGCCGCGAGCTCCTACAATGAGCAGTTCTTC; CDR3 protein: CASSPAASSYNEQFF
clone size: -; J gene: TRBJ2-7; D gene: -; V gene: TRBV9; CDR3 DNA: TGTGCCAGCAGCGTAGGACAGGAGATATCCTACGAGCAGTACTTC; CDR3 protein: CASSVGQEISYEQYF
clone size: many; J gene: TRBJ2-1; D gene: -; V gene: TRBV30; CDR3 DNA: TGTGCCTGGAGTGTAGGGGCAGGCAACAATGAGCAGTTCTTC; CDR3 protein: CAWSVGAGNNEQFF
clone size: -; J gene: TRBJ2-2; D gene: -; V gene: TRBV4-1; CDR3 DNA: TGCGCCAGCAGCCAACTATTCCTAGCGAGTAACACCGGGGAGCTGTTTTTT; CDR3 protein: CASSQLFLASNTGELFF
clone size: -; J gene: TRBJ2-7; D gene: -; V gene: TRBV4-3; CDR3 DNA: TGCGCCAGCAGCCAAGACACTTTAGGTTTGGCCTACGAGCAGTACTTC; CDR3 protein: CASSQDTLGLAYEQYF